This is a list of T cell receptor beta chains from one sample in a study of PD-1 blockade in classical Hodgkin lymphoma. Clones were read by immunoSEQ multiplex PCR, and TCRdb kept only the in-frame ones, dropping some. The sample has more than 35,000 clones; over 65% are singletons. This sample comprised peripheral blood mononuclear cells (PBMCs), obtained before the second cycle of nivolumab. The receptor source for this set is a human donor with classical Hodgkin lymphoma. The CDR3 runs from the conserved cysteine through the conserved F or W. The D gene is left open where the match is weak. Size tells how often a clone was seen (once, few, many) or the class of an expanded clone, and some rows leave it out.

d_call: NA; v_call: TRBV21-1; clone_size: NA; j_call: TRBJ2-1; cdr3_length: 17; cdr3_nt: TGTGCCAGCAGGGGGGTTTCTAGCGGGGTTTTAGGTGATGAGCAGTTCTTC; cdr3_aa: CASRGVSSGVLGDEQFF
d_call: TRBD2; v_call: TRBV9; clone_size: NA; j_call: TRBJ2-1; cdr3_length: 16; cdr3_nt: TGTGCCAGCAGCGTGGTATCTAGCGGGGGGGCGAGGGAGCAGTTCTTC; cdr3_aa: CASSVVSSGGAREQFF
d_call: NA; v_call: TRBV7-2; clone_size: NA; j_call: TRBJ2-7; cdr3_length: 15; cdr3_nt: TGTGCCAGCAGCCCGTACCCCAGGGTCACCTACGAGCAGTACTTC; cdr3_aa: CASSPYPRVTYEQYF
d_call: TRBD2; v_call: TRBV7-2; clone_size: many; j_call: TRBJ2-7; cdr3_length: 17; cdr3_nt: TGTGCCAGCAGCTTTGGATTAGGACTAGCGGGGAGCTACGAGCAGTACTTC; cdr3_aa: CASSFGLGLAGSYEQYF
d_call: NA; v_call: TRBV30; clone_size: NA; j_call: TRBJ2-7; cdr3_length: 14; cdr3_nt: TGTGCCTGGAGTGTAAAGGGAAGCTCCTACGAGCAGTACTTC; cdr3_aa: CAWSVKGSSYEQYF
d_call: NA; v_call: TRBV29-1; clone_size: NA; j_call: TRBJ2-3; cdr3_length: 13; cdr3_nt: TGCAGCGTGATGGGGGGAAGCACAGATACGCAGTATTTT; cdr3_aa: CSVMGGSTDTQYF
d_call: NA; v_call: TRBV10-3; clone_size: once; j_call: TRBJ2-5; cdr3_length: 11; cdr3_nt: TGTGCCATCAGCGGGGGAGAGACCCAGTACTTC; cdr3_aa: CAISGGETQYF
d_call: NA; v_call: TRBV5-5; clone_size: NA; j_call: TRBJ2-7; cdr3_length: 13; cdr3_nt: TGTGCCAGCTTAGGACAGTGGTCCTACGAGCAGTACTTC; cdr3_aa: CASLGQWSYEQYF
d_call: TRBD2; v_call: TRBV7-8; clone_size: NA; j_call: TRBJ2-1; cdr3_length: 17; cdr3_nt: TGTGCCAGCACCAGACTAGCGGGGAGGAGCTCCTACAATGAGCAGTTCTTC; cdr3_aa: CASTRLAGRSSYNEQFF
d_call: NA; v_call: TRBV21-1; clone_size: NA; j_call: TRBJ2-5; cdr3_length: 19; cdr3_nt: TGTGCCAGCAGCAGCCCCCGTTGGGTTGTGGAATGGGGGAGGGAGACCCAGTACTTC; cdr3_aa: CASSSPRWVVEWGRETQYF
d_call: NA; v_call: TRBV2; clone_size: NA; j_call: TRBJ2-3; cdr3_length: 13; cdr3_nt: TGTGCCAGCAGTGATAGGTCCATCCGTTTTTGGTATTTT; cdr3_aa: CASSDRSIRFWYF
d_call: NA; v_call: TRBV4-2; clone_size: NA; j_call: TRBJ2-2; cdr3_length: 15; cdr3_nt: TGTGCCAGCAGCCCTCACACAGGGACGACCGGGGAGCTGTTTTTT; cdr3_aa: CASSPHTGTTGELFF
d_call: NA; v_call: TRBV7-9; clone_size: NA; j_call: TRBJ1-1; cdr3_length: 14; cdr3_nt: TGTGCCAGCAGCTCACTAGGGGAGGACACTGAAGCTTTCTTT; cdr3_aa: CASSSLGEDTEAFF
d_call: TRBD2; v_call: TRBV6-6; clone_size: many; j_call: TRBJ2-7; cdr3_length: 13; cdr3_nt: TGTGCCAGCAGTTACCCCCGGGAGGGCGAGCAGTACTTC; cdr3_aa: CASSYPREGEQYF
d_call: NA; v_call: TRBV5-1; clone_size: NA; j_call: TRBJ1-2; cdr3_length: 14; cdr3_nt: TGCGCCAGCAGCTTGGGAGTCAGCTCAAGTGGCTACACCTTC; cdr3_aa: CASSLGVSSSGYTF
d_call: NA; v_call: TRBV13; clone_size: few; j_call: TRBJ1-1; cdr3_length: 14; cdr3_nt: TGTGCCAGCAGCTCAAGACCAGGACAAACTGAAGCTTTCTTT; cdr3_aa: CASSSRPGQTEAFF
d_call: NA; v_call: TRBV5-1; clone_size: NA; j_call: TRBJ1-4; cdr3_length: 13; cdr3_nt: TGCGCCAGCAGCCCGGGGTTTAATGAAAAACTGTTTTTT; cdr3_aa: CASSPGFNEKLFF
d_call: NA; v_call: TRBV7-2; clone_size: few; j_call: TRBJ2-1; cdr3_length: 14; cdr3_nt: TGTGCCAGCAGCTTGGGGAGCGGCGTGAATGAGCAGTTCTTC; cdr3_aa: CASSLGSGVNEQFF
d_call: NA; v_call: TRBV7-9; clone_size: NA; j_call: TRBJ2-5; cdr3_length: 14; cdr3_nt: TGTGCCAGCAGCTTAAGGGGGAGGCAAGAGACCCAGTACTTC; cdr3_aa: CASSLRGRQETQYF
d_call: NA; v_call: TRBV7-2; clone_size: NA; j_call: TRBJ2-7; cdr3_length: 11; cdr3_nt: TGTGCCAGCAGCCTTAACTACGAGCAGTACTTC; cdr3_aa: CASSLNYEQYF
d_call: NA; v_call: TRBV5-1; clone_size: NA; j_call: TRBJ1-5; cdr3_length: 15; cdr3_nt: TGCGCCAGCAGCCCTGAGGGCTCATACAATCAGCCCCAGCATTTT; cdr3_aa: CASSPEGSYNQPQHF
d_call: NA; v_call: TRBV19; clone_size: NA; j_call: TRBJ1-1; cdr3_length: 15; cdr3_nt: TGTGCCAGTAGTATTGAGGGGGAACCCCCCACTGAAGCTTTCTTT; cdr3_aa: CASSIEGEPPTEAFF
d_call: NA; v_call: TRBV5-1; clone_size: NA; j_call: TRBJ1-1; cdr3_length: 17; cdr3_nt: TGCGCCAGCAGCGCGGCGTCGCCGTCAGGCCTGATCACTGAAGCTTTCTTT; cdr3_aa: CASSAASPSGLITEAFF
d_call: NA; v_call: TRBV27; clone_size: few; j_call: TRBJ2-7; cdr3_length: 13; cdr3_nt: TGTGCCAGCAGTCCCTTTCCGGGACATCCAGAGAACTTC; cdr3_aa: CASSPFPGHPENF
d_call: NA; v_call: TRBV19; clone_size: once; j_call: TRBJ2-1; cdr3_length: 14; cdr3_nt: TGTGCCAGTAGTCCCTGGGACTTAAACAATGAGCAGTTCTTC; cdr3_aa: CASSPWDLNNEQFF
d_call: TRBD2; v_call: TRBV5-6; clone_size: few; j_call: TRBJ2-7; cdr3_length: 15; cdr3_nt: TGTGCCAGCAGCTTGGGCGGGGGGGCCACCTACGAGCAGTACTTC; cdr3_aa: CASSLGGGATYEQYF
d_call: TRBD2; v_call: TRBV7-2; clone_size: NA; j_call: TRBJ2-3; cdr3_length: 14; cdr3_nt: TGTGCCAGCAGAGCGGGGGCCGCCACAGATACGCAGTATTTT; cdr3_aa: CASRAGAATDTQYF
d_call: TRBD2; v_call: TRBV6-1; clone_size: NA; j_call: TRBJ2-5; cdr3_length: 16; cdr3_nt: TGTGCCAGCAGTGACGAGACTAGCGGGGTAGGAGAGACCCAGTACTTC; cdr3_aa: CASSDETSGVGETQYF
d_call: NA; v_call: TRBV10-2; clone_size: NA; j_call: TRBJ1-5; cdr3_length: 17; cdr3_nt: TGCGCCAGCAGTGAGTCGAGTTACCGGCTCCCCAATCAGCCCCAGCATTTT; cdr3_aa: CASSESSYRLPNQPQHF
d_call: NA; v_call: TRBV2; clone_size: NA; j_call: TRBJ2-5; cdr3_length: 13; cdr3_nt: TGTGCCAGCAGTGTAGGGACCGCGGAGACCCAGTACTTC; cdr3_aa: CASSVGTAETQYF
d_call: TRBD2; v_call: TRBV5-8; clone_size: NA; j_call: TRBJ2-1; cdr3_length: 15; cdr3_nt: TGTGCCAGCAGCTCACCTGGGGGGGGCTACAATGAGCAGTTCTTC; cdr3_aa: CASSSPGGGYNEQFF